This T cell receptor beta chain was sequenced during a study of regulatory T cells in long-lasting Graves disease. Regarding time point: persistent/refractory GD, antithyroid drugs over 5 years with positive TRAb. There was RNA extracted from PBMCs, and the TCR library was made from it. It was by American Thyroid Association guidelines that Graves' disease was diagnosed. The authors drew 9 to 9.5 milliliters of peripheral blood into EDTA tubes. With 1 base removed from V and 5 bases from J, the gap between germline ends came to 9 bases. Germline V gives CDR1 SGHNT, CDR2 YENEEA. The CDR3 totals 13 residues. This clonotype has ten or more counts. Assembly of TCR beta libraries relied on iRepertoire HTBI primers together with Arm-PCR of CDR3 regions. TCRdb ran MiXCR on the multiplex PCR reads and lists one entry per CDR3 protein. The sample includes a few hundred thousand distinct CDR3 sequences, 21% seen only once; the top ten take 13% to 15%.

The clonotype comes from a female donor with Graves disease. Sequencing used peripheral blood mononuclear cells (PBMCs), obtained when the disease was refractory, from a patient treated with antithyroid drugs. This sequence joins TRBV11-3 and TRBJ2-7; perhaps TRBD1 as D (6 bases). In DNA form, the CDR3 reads TGTGCCAGCAGCTTAGTTCCAGGGGACGAGCAGTACTTC. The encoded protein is CASSLVPGDEQYF.